The next 21 T cell receptor beta chains were all read from a single sample in a study of neoadjuvant nivolumab and ipilimumab in lung cancer. Data came from immunoSEQ multiplex PCR; TCRdb stores just in-frame clones and leaves some out. The sample lists roughly 6,900 clones; about 89% were seen once. The material was tumor tissue, obtained after neoadjuvant nivolumab, alone or with ipilimumab, at or shortly before surgery. The receptors shown here come from an adult with non-small cell lung cancer. Some clones in this sample may be carry-over from other donors' samples.

V usage is TRBV18 and J usage is TRBJ2-2, with 7 bases aligning to TRBD1. Trimming removed 1 base from V and 3 bases from J; junction bases left unmatched: 2. The CDR3 loop spans 15 amino acids. Germline values: CDR1 KGHSH, CDR2 LQKENI. CDR3 coding DNA: TGTGCCAGCTCACCACTCACAGGGGACACCGGGGAGCTGTTTTTT. Its translation: CASSPLTGDTGELFF.

The chain couples TRBV7-2 to TRBJ1-1; 8 positions agree with TRBD1. The CDR3 extends over 15 amino acids. V lost 6 bases to trimming and J lost 4 bases; unmatched junction nucleotides: 10. The germline CDR1 and CDR2 sequences are SGHTA and FQGNSA. Here the CDR3 DNA reads TGTGCCAGCAGAGCCAATCAGGGGGCGGGCACTGAAGCTTTCTTT. Amino acid sequence: CASRANQGAGTEAFF.

This clone came up once. The rearrangement joins TRBV7-2 to TRBJ1-2; 7 bases fit TRBD1. With V trimmed by 5 bases and J by 4 bases, 10 bases remained unmatched. This CDR3 is built from 15 residues. The germline CDR1 and CDR2 sequences are SGHTA and FQGNSA. DNA of the CDR3: TGTGCCAGCAGCCTGCTCCGGACAGGCCCCTATGGCTACACCTTC. Translating gives CASSLLRTGPYGYTF.

This clone showed up just a few times. The chain has TRBV18 and TRBJ2-7; 13 nucleotides match TRBD2. The trim removed 6 bases at V and 3 bases at J, leaving 8 bases unmatched. Germline values: CDR1 KGHSH, CDR2 LQKENI. CDR3 length equals 16 residues. CDR3 DNA: TGTGCCAGCTCGCAAAAACTAGCGGGAGGGGTCTACGAGCAGTACTTC. Translating it yields CASSQKLAGGVYEQYF.

J is TRBJ1-2 and V is TRBV27; TRBD1 matches at 9 bases. Per germline, CDR1 MNHEY and CDR2 SMNVEV (reference sequence). This CDR3 is 15 amino acids long. V trimming: 3 bases; J trimming: 8 bases; junction bases outside the gene matches: 10. CDR3 sequence reads: CASSFQGQGAQGYTF. DNA for the CDR3: TGTGCCAGCAGTTTTCAGGGACAGGGAGCGCAAGGCTACACCTTC.

The rearrangement links TRBV18 to TRBJ2-3; D gene unclear. Germline-derived CDR1 and CDR2 are KGHSH and LQKENI. V was pared by 5 bases and J by 6 bases, with 12 bases between. There are 13 residues in the CDR3. The CDR3 region is CASSRARMDTQYF. In DNA, the CDR3 is TGTGCCAGCTCAAGAGCAAGGATGGATACGCAGTATTTT.

The rearrangement uses TRBV5-6 and TRBJ1-5; the D gene is possibly TRBD1 (5 bases). The CDR3 totals 14 residues. The V gene's germline CDR1 is SGHDT and CDR2 YYEEEE. Trimming cost V 2 bases and J 6 bases, with 12 bases left between them. The CDR3 DNA sequence: TGTGCCAGCAGCTTTTCCCAGGGTGGTCAGCCCCAGCATTTT. Translating it yields CASSFSQGGQPQHF.

The chain recombines TRBV11-2 with TRBJ2-3; D is unresolved. CDR1 and CDR2 from the germline V gene are SGHAT and FQNNGV. V was cut by 2 bases and J by 2 bases, with 8 bases left in between. The CDR3 is 14 amino acids. The CDR3: CASSLSRVTDTQYF. The CDR3 DNA sequence: TGTGCCAGCAGCTTAAGCAGAGTCACAGATACGCAGTATTTT.

The rearrangement links TRBV2 to TRBJ2-1, with 10 bases that match TRBD1. The junction had 0 bases not matched to a gene; V was cut back by 6 bases and J by 7 bases. The CDR3 totals 12 residues. Germline CDR1 is SNHLY and CDR2 is FYNNEI. As DNA, the CDR3 is TGTGCCAGCAGGGACAGGGGGAATGAGCAGTTCTTC. Protein sequence: CASRDRGNEQFF. The variable domain in full, completed from reference TRBV2 and TRBJ2-1, reads EPEVTQTPSHQVTQMGQEVILRCVPISNHLYFYWYRQILGQKVEFLVSFYNNEISEKSEIFDDQFSVERPDGSNFTLKIRSTKLEDSAMYFCASRDRGNEQFFGPGTRLTVL.

This chain uses TRBV5-4 with TRBJ2-3, with 10 bases that match TRBD2. V gave up 3 bases and J gave up 4 bases; unmatched junction bases: 5. This CDR3 is built from 15 residues. Germline V lookup: CDR1 SGHNT, CDR2 YYREEE (reference sequence). For the CDR3, the DNA is TGTGCCAGCAGCTCTGGACTAGCGGACGCAGATACGCAGTATTTT. It yields the protein CASSSGLADADTQYF.

The chain combines TRBV2 with TRBJ2-1; D uncertain. The CDR3 totals 12 residues. CDR1 is SNHLY and CDR2 is FYNNEI in the germline V gene. V lost 6 bases and J lost 9, with 12 bases in between. CDR3 nucleotide sequence: TGTGCCAGCAGCCCCAAAGGAGCTGAGCAGTTCTTC. As protein: CASSPKGAEQFF.

The chain joins TRBV30 to TRBJ2-3; D remains ambiguous. Germline lookup yields CDR1 GTSNPN and CDR2 SVGIG (reference sequence). The CDR3 has 13 amino acids. The V gene lost 2 bases and the J gene lost 1 base, with 7 bases spanning the gap. CDR3 sequence reads: CAWSRQRTDTQYF. The CDR3 coding sequence is TGTGCCTGGAGTAGGCAGCGCACAGATACGCAGTATTTT.

CDR3 DNA: TGTGCCAGCAGCTTTCTAGCGGAGGGGGAGACCCAGTACTTC. Its protein is CASSFLAEGETQYF. V usage is TRBV12-1 and J usage is TRBJ2-5; TRBD2 is taken as the D call from the table, unchecked against the DNA. TRBV12-1 is a pseudogene. The CDR3 consists of 14 residues.

The chain uses TRBV6-5 and TRBJ1-4; 7 bases map to TRBD1. The CDR3 runs 13 residues. CDR1 is MNHEY and CDR2 is SVGAGI in the germline V gene. Losses at the gene ends were 7 bases for V and 5 bases for J; bases not matched to a gene: 4. The DNA for the CDR3 is TGTGCCAGCAAACAGGGGACGAATGAAAAACTGTTTTTT. Its protein product is CASKQGTNEKLFF.

J is TRBJ2-3 and V is TRBV29-1; no clear D gene. The CDR3 runs 11 residues. V dropped 1 base and J dropped 7 bases, with 6 bases sitting between them. Germline CDR1 and CDR2: SQVTM and ANQGSEA. CDR3 in amino acids: CSVEGKNTQYF. The CDR3 DNA reads TGCAGCGTTGAAGGGAAGAATACGCAGTATTTT.

The V and J genes are TRBV16 and TRBJ1-2; 9 bases line up with TRBD1. Germline-derived CDR1 and CDR2 are KGHSY and FQNENV. V was pared by 4 bases and J by 8 bases, with 8 bases of the junction left unmatched. The CDR3 length is 14 residues. The CDR3 reads CASSLPGQGSGYTF. CDR3 DNA: TGTGCCAGCAGCCTACCGGGACAGGGTTCCGGCTACACCTTC.

This sequence joins TRBV12-5 and TRBJ2-3, with D uncertain. The CDR3 extends over 13 amino acids. In germline, CDR1 is LGHNT, CDR2 FRNRAP. Trimming took 1 base from V and 4 from J, leaving 6 bases between them. The CDR3 protein is CASGLGSPDTQYF. The CDR3 DNA reads TGTGCTAGTGGTTTGGGGTCCCCAGATACGCAGTATTTT.

J is TRBJ1-2 and V is TRBV7-3; 10 nucleotides agree with TRBD1. Germline values: CDR1 SGHTA, CDR2 FQGTGA. After removal of 4 bases from V and 6 bases from J, the junction contained 2 bases not matched to a gene. This CDR3 contains 13 residues. CDR3 sequence (DNA): TGTGCCAGCAGCTCGGACAGGGGGAATGGCTACACCTTC. Its translation: CASSSDRGNGYTF.

The chain employs TRBV30 and TRBJ1-4; D ambiguous. The CDR3 sequence is 11 residues long. Between the trimmed V and J ends, which lost 5 bases and 2 bases, there was a span of 3 bases. CDR1 is GTSNPN and CDR2 is SVGIG in the germline V gene (reference sequence). CDR3 sequence: CAWETNEKLFF. In DNA form, the CDR3 reads TGTGCCTGGGAGACTAATGAAAAACTGTTTTTT.

This chain joins TRBV5-1 and TRBJ2-7; D tentatively fits TRBD1 or TRBD2 (6 bases each). Trimming took off 4 bases at V and 6 bases at J, with 14 bases between the two ends. Germline V gene sequence: CDR1 SGHRS, CDR2 YFSETQ. This CDR3 spans 13 amino acids. CDR3 protein: CASSRVEGGEQYF. CDR3 in DNA: TGCGCCAGCAGCCGCGTAGAGGGGGGCGAGCAGTACTTC.

The chain has TRBV29-1 and TRBJ2-4, with D possibly being TRBD1 (5 bases). CDR1 and CDR2 from the germline V gene are SQVTM and ANQGSEA. V was shortened by 3 bases and J by 8 bases, with 8 bases between the two germline ends. CDR3 length: 11 residues. CDR3 protein: CSVDVGHIQYF. CDR3 coding DNA: TGCAGCGTTGATGTGGGGCACATTCAGTACTTC.